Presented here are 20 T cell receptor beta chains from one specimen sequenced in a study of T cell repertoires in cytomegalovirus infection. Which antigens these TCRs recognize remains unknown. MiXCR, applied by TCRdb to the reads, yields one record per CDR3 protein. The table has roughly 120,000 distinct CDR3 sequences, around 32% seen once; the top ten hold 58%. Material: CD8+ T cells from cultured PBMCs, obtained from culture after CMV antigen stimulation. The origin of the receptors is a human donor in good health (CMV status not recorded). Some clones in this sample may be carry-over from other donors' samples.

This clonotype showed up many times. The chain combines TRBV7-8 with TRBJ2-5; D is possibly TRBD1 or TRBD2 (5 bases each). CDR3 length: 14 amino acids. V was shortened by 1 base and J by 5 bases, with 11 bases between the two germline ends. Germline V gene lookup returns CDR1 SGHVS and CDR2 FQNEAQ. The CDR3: CASSLGGVGETQYF. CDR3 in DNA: TGTGCCAGCAGCTTAGGAGGGGTAGGGGAGACCCAGTACTTC.

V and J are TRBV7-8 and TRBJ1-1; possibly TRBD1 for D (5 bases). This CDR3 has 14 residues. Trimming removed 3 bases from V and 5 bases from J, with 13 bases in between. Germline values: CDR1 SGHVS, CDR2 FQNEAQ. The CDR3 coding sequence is TGTGCCAGCAGCTTTGCAGGGACGGAAACTGAAGCTTTCTTT. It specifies CASSFAGTETEAFF.

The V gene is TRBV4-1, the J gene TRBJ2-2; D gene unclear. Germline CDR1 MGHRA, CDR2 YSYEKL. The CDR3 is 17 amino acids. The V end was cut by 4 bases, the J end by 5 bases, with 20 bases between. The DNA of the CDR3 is TGCGCCAGCAGCCCCTATTGGCGGTCCGGGTTGACCGGGGAGCTGTTTTTT. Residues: CASSPYWRSGLTGELFF.

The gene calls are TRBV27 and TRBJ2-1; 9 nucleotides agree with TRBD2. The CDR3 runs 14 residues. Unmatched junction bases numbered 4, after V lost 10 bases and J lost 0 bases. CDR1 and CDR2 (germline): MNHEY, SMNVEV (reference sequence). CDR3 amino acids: CATQAGGSYNEQFF. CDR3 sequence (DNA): TGTGCCACCCAAGCGGGGGGCTCCTACAATGAGCAGTTCTTC.

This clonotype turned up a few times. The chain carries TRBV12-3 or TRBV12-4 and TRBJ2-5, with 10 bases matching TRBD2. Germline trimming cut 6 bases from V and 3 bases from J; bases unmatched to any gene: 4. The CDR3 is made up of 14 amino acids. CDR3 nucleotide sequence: TGTGCCAGCAGCAATCTAGCGGGGGAAGAGACCCAGTACTTC. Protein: CASSNLAGEETQYF.

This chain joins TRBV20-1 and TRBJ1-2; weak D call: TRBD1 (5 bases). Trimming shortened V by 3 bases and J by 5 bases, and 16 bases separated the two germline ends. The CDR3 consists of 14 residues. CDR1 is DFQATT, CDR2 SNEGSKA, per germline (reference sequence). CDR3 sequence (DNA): TGCAGTGCTAGGCCACCCGGGACCAAATATGGCTACACCTTC. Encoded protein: CSARPPGTKYGYTF.

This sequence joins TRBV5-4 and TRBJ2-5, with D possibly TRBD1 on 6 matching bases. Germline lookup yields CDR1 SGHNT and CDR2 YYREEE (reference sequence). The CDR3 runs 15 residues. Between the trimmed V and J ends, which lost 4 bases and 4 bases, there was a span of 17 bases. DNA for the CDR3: TGTGCCAGCAGCCCCGGTTGGGGGCCTAGAGAGACCCAGTACTTC. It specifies CASSPGWGPRETQYF.

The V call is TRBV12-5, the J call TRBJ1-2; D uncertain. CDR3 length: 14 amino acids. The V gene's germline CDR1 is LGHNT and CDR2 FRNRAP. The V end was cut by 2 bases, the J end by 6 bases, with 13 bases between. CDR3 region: CASGLFGRTDGYTF. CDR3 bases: TGTGCTAGTGGTTTGTTCGGTAGGACGGATGGCTACACCTTC.

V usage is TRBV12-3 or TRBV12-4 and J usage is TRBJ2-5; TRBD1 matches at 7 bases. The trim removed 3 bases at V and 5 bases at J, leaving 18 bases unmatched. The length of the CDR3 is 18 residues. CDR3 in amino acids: CASSFLGGPQPLQETQYF. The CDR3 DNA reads TGTGCCAGCAGTTTTCTAGGGGGCCCACAGCCCCTCCAGGAGACCCAGTACTTC.

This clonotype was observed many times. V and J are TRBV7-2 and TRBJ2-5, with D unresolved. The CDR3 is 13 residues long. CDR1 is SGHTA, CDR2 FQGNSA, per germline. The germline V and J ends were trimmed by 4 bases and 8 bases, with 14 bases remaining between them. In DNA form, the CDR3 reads TGTGCCAGCAGCTCGGGCATGGTCCCAACCCAGTACTTC. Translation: CASSSGMVPTQYF.

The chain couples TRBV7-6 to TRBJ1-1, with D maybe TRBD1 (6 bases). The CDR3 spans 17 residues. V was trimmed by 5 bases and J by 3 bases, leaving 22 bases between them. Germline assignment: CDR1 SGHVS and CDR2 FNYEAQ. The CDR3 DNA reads TGTGCCAGCAGCCCTACCATCCTTACAGGGAGGGACACTGAAGCTTTCTTT. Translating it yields CASSPTILTGRDTEAFF.

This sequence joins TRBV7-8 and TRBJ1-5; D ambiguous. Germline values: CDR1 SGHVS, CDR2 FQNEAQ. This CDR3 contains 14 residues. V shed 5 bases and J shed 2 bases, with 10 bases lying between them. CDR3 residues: CASSLQSRNQPQHF. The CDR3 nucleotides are TGTGCCAGCAGCCTCCAGTCTCGCAATCAGCCCCAGCATTTT.

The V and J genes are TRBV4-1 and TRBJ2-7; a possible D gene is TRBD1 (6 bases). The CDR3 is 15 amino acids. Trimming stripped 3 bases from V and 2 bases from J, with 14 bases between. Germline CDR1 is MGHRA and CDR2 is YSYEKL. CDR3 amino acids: CASSHPDSVTYEQYF. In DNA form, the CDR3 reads TGCGCCAGCAGCCACCCGGACAGCGTAACCTACGAGCAGTACTTC.

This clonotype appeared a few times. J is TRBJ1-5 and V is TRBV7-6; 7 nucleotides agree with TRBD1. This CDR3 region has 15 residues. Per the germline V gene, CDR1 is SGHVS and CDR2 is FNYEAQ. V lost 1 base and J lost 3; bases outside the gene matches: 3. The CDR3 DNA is TGTGCCAGCAGCTTAGGGCAGGGGGACAATCAGCCCCAGCATTTT. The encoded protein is CASSLGQGDNQPQHF.

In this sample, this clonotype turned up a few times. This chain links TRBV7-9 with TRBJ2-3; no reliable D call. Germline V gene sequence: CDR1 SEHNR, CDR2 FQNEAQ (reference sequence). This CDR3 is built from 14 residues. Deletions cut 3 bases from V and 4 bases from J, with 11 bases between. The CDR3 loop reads CASSFESYPDTQYF. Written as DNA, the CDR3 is TGTGCCAGCAGCTTCGAATCGTACCCAGATACGCAGTATTTT. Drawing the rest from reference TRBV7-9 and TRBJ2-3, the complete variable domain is DTGVSQNPRHKITKRGQNVTFRCDPISEHNRLYWYRQTLGQGPEFLTYFQNEAQLEKSRLLSDRFSAERPKGSFSTLEIQRTEQGDSAMYLCASSFESYPDTQYFGPGTRLTVL.

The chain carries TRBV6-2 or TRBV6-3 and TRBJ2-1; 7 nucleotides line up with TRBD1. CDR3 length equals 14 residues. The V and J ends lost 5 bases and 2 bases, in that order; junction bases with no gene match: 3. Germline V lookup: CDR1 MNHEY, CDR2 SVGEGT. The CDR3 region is CASSTGAAYNEQFF. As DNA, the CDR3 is TGTGCCAGCAGTACAGGGGCGGCCTACAATGAGCAGTTCTTC.

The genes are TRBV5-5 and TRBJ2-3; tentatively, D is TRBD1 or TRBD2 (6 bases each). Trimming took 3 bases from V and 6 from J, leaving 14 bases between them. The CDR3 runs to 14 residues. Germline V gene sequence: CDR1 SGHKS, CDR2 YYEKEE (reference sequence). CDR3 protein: CASSWSGGADTQYF. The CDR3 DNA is TGTGCCAGCAGCTGGTCCGGGGGCGCGGATACGCAGTATTTT.

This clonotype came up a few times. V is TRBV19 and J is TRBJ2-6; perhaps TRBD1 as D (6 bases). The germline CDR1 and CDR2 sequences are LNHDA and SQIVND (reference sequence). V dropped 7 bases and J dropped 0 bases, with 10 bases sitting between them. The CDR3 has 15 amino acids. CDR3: CASTNRVSGANVLTF. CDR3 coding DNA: TGTGCCAGTACCAACAGGGTCTCTGGGGCCAACGTCCTGACTTTC.

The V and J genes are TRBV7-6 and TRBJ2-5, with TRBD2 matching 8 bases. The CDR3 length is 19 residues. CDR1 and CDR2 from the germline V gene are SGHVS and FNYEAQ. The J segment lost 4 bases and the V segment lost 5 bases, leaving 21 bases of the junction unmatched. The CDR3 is CASSATPSGSGSERETQYF. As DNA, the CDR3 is TGTGCCAGCAGCGCAACCCCCAGCGGGAGCGGGTCCGAACGAGAGACCCAGTACTTC.

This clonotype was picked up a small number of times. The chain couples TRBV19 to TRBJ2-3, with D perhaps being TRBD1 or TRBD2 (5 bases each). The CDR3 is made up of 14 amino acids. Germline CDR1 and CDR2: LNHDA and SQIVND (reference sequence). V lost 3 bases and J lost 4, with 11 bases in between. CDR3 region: CASSIQEGPDTQYF. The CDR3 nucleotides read TGTGCCAGTAGTATTCAAGAGGGACCAGATACGCAGTATTTT.